This entry describes one TCR beta chain. The target of this receptor is not known. Base qualities were left out, and no much larger clone turns up one base away. The cohort comprised around 700 healthy bone marrow donors. At the time of sampling, all cohort members were nominally healthy, though unrecorded immune exposures were likely present. The donor tested CMV seronegative, placing the donor among the roughly 350 seronegative members of the cohort. A peripheral blood sample was collected from each donor, and TCR beta sequencing was performed on peripheral blood mononuclear cells. Genomic DNA extraction from the blood cell samples was performed with the Qiagen DNeasy Blood Extraction Kit. The cysteine opens and the phenylalanine closes a CDR3 of 12 amino acids. CDR3 DNA is the only sequence kept; it has 36 bases, read in frame from the first base. CDR1 and CDR2 were assigned from the germline V gene as MDHEN and SYDVKM. V and J are truncated by 2 bases and 5 bases respectively, leaving an intervening sequence of 6 bases.

These data are taken from a study of cytomegalovirus exposure and HLA in healthy donors (TCRdb year 2017). Background for the entire study: An earlier analysis of about 560 of the donors reported 276 Gb of sequence data and roughly 120 million unique TCR beta sequences obtained from approximately 180 million T cells. About 300 gigabases of sequencing data and around 90 million unique TCR sequences made up an early release that covered several hundred HLA-typed donors. Among the roughly 380 genotyped donors, about 85% belonged to the genetic ancestry cluster associated with self-reported Caucasian donors. The study aimed to test whether cataloging public T cell receptors could reveal signatures of past pathogen exposure. The T cell repertoires of under 700 subjects were profiled by immunosequencing and related to cytomegalovirus serostatus. Besides the first cohort of under 700 subjects, a separate validation cohort made up of 90 to 150 different subjects was used. To predict cytomegalovirus infection status, the study brought together high-throughput TCR immunosequencing, statistical association of individual TCRs with disease status, and machine learning. To study patterns of TCR occurrence, a later analysis re-analyzed previously published TCR beta repertoires from 666 donors and added high-resolution HLA genotyping. Rather than using new phenotypic data, the later analysis identified candidate immune exposures from TCR beta sequences and from how often those sequences occurred across donors. An earlier analysis of around 580 of the donors used high-throughput TCR beta sequencing to judge whether each TCR beta V gene segment behaved as functional or pseudogenic. Donor age, sex, ethnicity and CMV serostatus were compiled alongside the repertoire data. In a later genetic analysis, genome-wide SNP genotypes for about three fifths of the roughly 670 donors were used, and that subset was treated as a discovery cohort. Every repertoire in the discovery cohort had been generated on one and the same sequencing platform. Class I and class II HLA loci were covered by the typing at four-digit resolution. Typing coverage differed by locus: A, B, C, DRB1 and DQB1 were typed in about 620-630 donors, DQA1 in approximately 520, DPA1 in 600 to 610, and DPB1 in roughly 470. A handful of DR-DQ haplotypes were treated as single units for association and clustering because of strong linkage in the cohort. Among about 400 genotyped donors of the cohort, an average of roughly 230,000 unique TCR beta nucleotide sequences was sequenced per donor, of which about 20% were non-productive.

The paper as a whole reports these results and caveats: Some IMGT-functional V segments, including TRBV6-2 and TRBV6-3, could not be distinguished by the 87-base-pair reads and were therefore excluded. The sequencing pipeline was judged likely to have produced a cluster of highly shared sequence variants as a technical artifact. A few of the identified cytomegalovirus-associated TCR beta chains were confirmed in vitro to be specific for cytomegalovirus antigens. A later analysis found that HLA-associated TCR beta chains were more clonally expanded and had lower generation probabilities than equally common non-associated chains. Across donors, most TCR sequences were observed very rarely, whereas some public TCRs were present in many individuals. HLA typing was unavailable for some donors at each locus, so association tests used only the typed subset. Seventeen rarely observed V segments, including chromosome 9 orphons, were excluded from the earlier analysis of some 590 of the donors because counts were too low. A later analysis found that TCR association rates varied across HLA loci, with DRB1 alleles showing the most associated TCRs and HLA-C alleles the fewest. A later analysis associated about 18,000 TCR beta sequences with specific HLA alleles at a false discovery rate of 0.05. A further reported finding was that TCR beta sequences accurately predicted the HLA-A and HLA-B alleles for most subjects in the first cohort. CMV serostatus was the only immune exposure information available for the cohort. Broadly in line with IMGT annotations, most TCR beta V segments showed up in productive rearrangements about 87% or about 30% of the time in an earlier analysis of a few hundred of the donors. A later genetic analysis reported fewer N-insertions in productive TCRs among donors in an Asian-associated ancestry cluster than the roughly 620-donor mean. In a later genetic analysis, a missense DCLRE1C variant was associated with V-gene and J-gene trimming of TCR beta chains, and the association was replicated in an independent cohort. Roughly uniform sequencing depth across donors was assumed in presence/absence analyses, although this assumption may not hold. The cohort was sequenced for TCR beta chains only, and without alpha or paired-chain data the features that could be detected were limited. Strong co-occurrence of HLA alleles, especially DR and DQ, made assigning TCR associations to individual alleles difficult. A later analysis reported that several top co-occurrence clusters appeared linked to parvovirus B19, influenza, CMV and Epstein-Barr virus. It was suggested by the authors that the approach could potentially be generalized to other disease states and immunological phenotypes. Cytomegalovirus status was reported to be diagnosed by the classifier with high specificity and sensitivity in both the original and validation cohorts. A later analysis found that most CMV-associated TCR beta chains appeared HLA-restricted, with HLA associations seemingly driven largely by CMV exposure. The study listed around 160 TCR beta chains as associated with cytomegalovirus. Linkage disequilibrium might explain the correlated functional status among segregating V segments, but an unknown experimental factor could not be ruled out.

Libraries were constructed by the immunoSEQ multiplex PCR assay. A mixture of 60 forward primers for TCR Vbeta segments and 13 reverse primers for TCR Jbeta segments was used in the multiplex PCR. The CDR3 region of rearranged TCR beta genes was amplified from genomic DNA by a multiplex PCR assay. The amplified TCR beta libraries were sequenced on the Illumina HiSeq System as 87-base-pair reads. Per the authors' processing: Across the 700 or so repertoires, a later analysis counted 80 million or so unique TCR beta chains, 9.5 million to 12 million of which were shared by at least two donors. A nearest-neighbor algorithm error-corrected the raw reads and collapsed the reads into unique sequences, merging closely related sequences to remove PCR and sequencing errors. Alignment of CDR3 sequences to IMGT reference sequences was used to assign V, D and J gene segments. For a sequence to be retained, at least a six-nucleotide match to both a V gene segment and a J gene segment was required. A rearrangement counted as productive if the CDR3 had no stop codons and remained in frame with V and J, and every other rearrangement counted as non-productive. Following IMGT convention, CDR3 was defined as the stretch from the second conserved V-encoded cysteine to the conserved J-encoded phenylalanine. The earlier analysis of some 600 of the donors excluded sequences that lacked an unambiguous match to a single V gene segment. In an earlier analysis of roughly 500 of the donors, V segments were called functional above 56.7% productive rearrangements and were called segregating when the between-donor standard deviation exceeded 5%. A statistical classification framework was built to diagnose cytomegalovirus status from the catalog of TCR beta chain sequences. In a later analysis, V and J genes were assigned by comparing TCR nucleotide sequences against IMGT/GENE-DB human TR gene sequences. Using the TCRdist pipeline, a later analysis assigned CDR3 sequences along with most-parsimonious VDJ recombination scenarios. In a later analysis, each TCR beta chain was defined by its CDR3 amino acid sequence together with its V-gene family, and reads without a unique V-gene family were excluded. A later analysis removed 450 to 600 highly shared, low-generation-probability nucleotide sequences to deal with suspected cross-contamination and a sequencing artifact. In a later analysis, a clonal expansion index was calculated for each public chain from normalized within-repertoire ranks of inferred template counts. Generation probabilities in a later analysis came from a VDJ recombination model fitted to out-of-frame rearrangements, and those results were checked against IGoR. In a later analysis, hypergeometric tests were used to score TCR-TCR, TCR-HLA and TCR-CMV co-occurrence, with a repertoire-size bias correction applied to TCR pairs. In a later analysis, false discovery rates were estimated by permuting HLA or CMV assignments 20 times. In a later analysis, co-occurring TCRs were grouped using DBSCAN, and TCRdist sequence similarity was added for clustering within HLA-allele-positive subsets. Repertoires with fewer than 30,000 or more than 120,000 public chains, plus five repertoires with anomalous nucleotide sharing, were excluded from co-occurrence clustering. Sourced from immuneACCESS, this table was stored by TCRdb with only in-frame sequences that have V and J called. A share of the clones is absent; for the studies checked, an unresolved V gene accounts for under half, and the remainder has no known explanation. The V and J calls and clone size come from that table; D and trimming were worked out from the DNA. A total of under 150,000 clones appear in this sample, 60% to 85% of them only once. Together, the top ten hold approximately 4% of the sample.

The V and J genes are TRBV28 and TRBJ1-1; confidence is insufficient to name the D gene. The receptor's source is a man in his late teens or twenties in good health and CMV-seronegative. Material for sequencing was PBMCs. The CDR3 amino acid sequence is: CASSLPGTEAFF. The nucleotide sequence is TGTGCCAGCAGTTTACCGGGGACTGAAGCTTTCTTT.